These 13 T cell receptor beta chains came from one sample sequenced in a study of neoadjuvant anti-PD-1 for oral cavity cancer. Sequenced by immunoSEQ multiplex PCR; TCRdb stores in-frame clones only, minus some. This table holds about 14,000 clones, more than 70% found once. Time point here: after neoadjuvant nivolumab, at surgical resection. Sequenced here: PBMCs, sampled after nivolumab (anti-PD-1) treatment. The receptors shown here come from a person between 35 and 79 years old with oral cavity squamous cell carcinoma.

The chain is built from TRBV5-6 and TRBJ2-7; no firm D call. CDR1 SGHDT and CDR2 YYEEEE come from the germline V gene. The CDR3 extends over 12 amino acids. With 1 base removed from V and 4 bases from J, the gap between germline ends came to 6 bases. CDR3 sequence (DNA): TGTGCCAGCAGCTTGTGGGGATACGAGCAGTACTTC. Its translation is CASSLWGYEQYF.

The chain links TRBV6-5 to TRBJ1-4; 8 bases are shared with TRBD1. The CDR3 is 15 residues long. Trimming cost V 6 bases and J 7 bases; bases outside gene matches: 10. Germline V gene lookup returns CDR1 MNHEY and CDR2 SVGAGI. CDR3 in amino acids: CASSGEGQDFEKLFF. The CDR3 DNA follows: TGTGCCAGCAGCGGTGAGGGACAGGATTTTGAAAAACTGTTTTTT.

Written as DNA, the CDR3 is TGCGCCAGCAGCTTGGGACAGGGGATGACAGATACGCAGTATTTT. This translates into CASSLGQGMTDTQYF. The chain links TRBV5-1 to TRBJ2-3; the match to TRBD1 covers 8 bases. Per germline, CDR1 SGHRS and CDR2 YFSETQ. With V trimmed by 0 bases and J by 3 bases, 3 bases remained unmatched. This CDR3 is built from 15 residues.

This clone turned up a few times. The V and J genes are TRBV25-1 and TRBJ1-1; 7 bases agree with TRBD1. Germline values: CDR1 MGHDK, CDR2 SYGVNS. The CDR3 has 13 residues. V lost 6 bases, J lost 10 bases, and 11 bases stayed unmatched. CDR3: CASSSRTGGLAFF. CDR3 in DNA: TGTGCCAGCAGCTCGAGGACAGGTGGGTTAGCTTTCTTT.

This clone was detected a few times. The chain combines TRBV19 with TRBJ2-2, with D perhaps given as TRBD1 or TRBD2 (5 bases each). V was shortened by 1 base and J by 6 bases, with 9 bases between the two germline ends. Per germline, CDR1 LNHDA and CDR2 SQIVND (reference sequence). CDR3 size: 14 residues. The DNA of the CDR3 is TGTGCCAGTAGTATAGGGGGGATGTCCGGGGAGCTGTTTTTT. Amino acid sequence: CASSIGGMSGELFF.

Here the CDR3 DNA reads TGTGCCAGCAGGCAGGGGGACACAGATACGCAGTATTTT. This translates into CASRQGDTDTQYF. This chain links TRBV7-9 with TRBJ2-3; 7 nucleotides line up with TRBD1. Trimming removed 6 bases from V and 2 bases from J; junction bases left unmatched: 2. Germline V CDR1 and CDR2: SEHNR, FQNEAQ (reference sequence). The CDR3 consists of 13 residues. The whole variable domain, filled in from reference TRBV7-9 and TRBJ2-3, reads DTGVSQNPRHKITKRGQNVTFRCDPISEHNRLYWYRQTLGQGPEFLTYFQNEAQLEKSRLLSDRFSAERPKGSFSTLEIQRTEQGDSAMYLCASRQGDTDTQYFGPGTRLTVL.

The CDR3 protein is CASNGEHNEQFF. The CDR3 coding sequence is TGTGCCAGCAACGGCGAGCACAATGAGCAGTTCTTC. The V call is TRBV6-6, the J call TRBJ2-1; no clear D gene. The V and J ends lost 7 bases and 5 bases respectively, with 9 bases between them. From germline, CDR1 is MNHNY and CDR2 SVGAGI (reference sequence). The CDR3 runs 12 residues.

The chain employs TRBV19 and TRBJ2-7; D ambiguous. Germline V gene sequence: CDR1 LNHDA, CDR2 SQIVND (reference sequence). CDR3 length: 13 residues. V gave up 5 bases and J gave up 6 bases, with 14 bases separating them. The CDR3 protein is CASSFAYGSEQYF. The DNA for the CDR3 is TGTGCCAGTAGTTTCGCCTACGGTAGCGAGCAGTACTTC.

In its sample, this clone was seen a few times. The chain joins TRBV2 to TRBJ1-2; 9 bases line up with TRBD1. The CDR3 covers 13 residues. Germline V gene lookup returns CDR1 SNHLY and CDR2 FYNNEI. V lost 8 bases to trimming and J lost 6 bases; unmatched junction nucleotides: 7. CDR3 sequence: CASRDREKNGYTF. Here the CDR3 DNA reads TGTGCCAGCCGGGACAGGGAGAAAAATGGCTACACCTTC.

In DNA form, the CDR3 reads TGTGCCAGCAGCCCCCGGACTAGCAGAAACACCGGGGAGCTGTTTTTT. Protein product: CASSPRTSRNTGELFF. The V call is TRBV7-3, the J call TRBJ2-2, with TRBD2 matching over 8 bases. The CDR3 has 16 amino acids. From germline, CDR1 is SGHTA and CDR2 FQGTGA. V trimming: 5 bases; J trimming: 2 bases; junction bases outside the gene matches: 7.

The rearrangement joins TRBV6-4 to TRBJ1-2; D gene ambiguous. The germline V and J ends were trimmed by 5 bases and 4 bases, with 17 bases remaining between them. Per germline, CDR1 MRHNA and CDR2 SNTAGT. The CDR3 is made up of 15 amino acids. The CDR3 sequence: CASSPYPDPSYGYTF. For the CDR3, the DNA is TGTGCCAGCAGTCCCTACCCTGACCCCAGCTATGGCTACACCTTC.

The chain recombines TRBV29-1 with TRBJ2-1, with 10 nucleotides matching TRBD2. Germline V gives CDR1 SQVTM, CDR2 ANQGSEA. The CDR3 spans 16 residues. After removal of 0 bases from V and 5 bases from J, the junction contained 7 bases not matched to a gene. The CDR3 reads CSVEDWRLAGDNEQFF. CDR3 coding DNA: TGCAGCGTTGAAGATTGGAGGCTAGCGGGAGACAATGAGCAGTTCTTC.

The chain carries TRBV5-6 and TRBJ1-1, with TRBD1 matching over 9 bases. V shed 4 bases, J shed 1 base, and the junction held 2 bases outside the gene matches. CDR3 size: 14 residues. Germline lookup yields CDR1 SGHDT and CDR2 YYEEEE. The chain's CDR3 is CASSRDRANTEAFF. The CDR3 coding sequence is TGTGCCAGCAGCAGGGACAGGGCGAACACTGAAGCTTTCTTT.